This entry features one T cell receptor beta chain sequence. The antigen is undetermined. Following RNA extraction, reverse transcription yielded cDNA that acted as the sequencing template. Repertoires were generated with immunoSEQ multiplex PCR, while TCRdb's copy carries only in-frame clones and drops some. The sample holds approximately 210,000 clones, less than 50% seen once. The data were obtained in a study of CD8+ T cells in alopecia areata. General study points: Tofacitinib significantly lowered scalp clonality and expanded CD8+ clones among the top 100. Sequences from scalp samples also cover resident alphabeta T cells of normal skin.

Treatment of the sample: oral pan-JAK inhibitor, 5-10 mg twice daily. The authors sorted CD4+ and CD8+ T cells from PBMCs. The origin of this receptor is a human donor with alopecia areata. The sample consisted of CD4+ T cells sorted from blood, taken around week 37, from a patient treated with tofacitinib.

CDR3 sequence: CSGTDKSYEQYF. CDR3 in DNA: TGCAGCGGAACCGACAAGTCCTACGAGCAGTACTTC. The rearrangement joins TRBV29-1 to TRBJ2-7; D uncertain. CDR3 length equals 12 residues. Germline assignment: CDR1 SQVTM and CDR2 ANQGSEA. V lost 7 bases and J lost 1, with 11 bases in between.